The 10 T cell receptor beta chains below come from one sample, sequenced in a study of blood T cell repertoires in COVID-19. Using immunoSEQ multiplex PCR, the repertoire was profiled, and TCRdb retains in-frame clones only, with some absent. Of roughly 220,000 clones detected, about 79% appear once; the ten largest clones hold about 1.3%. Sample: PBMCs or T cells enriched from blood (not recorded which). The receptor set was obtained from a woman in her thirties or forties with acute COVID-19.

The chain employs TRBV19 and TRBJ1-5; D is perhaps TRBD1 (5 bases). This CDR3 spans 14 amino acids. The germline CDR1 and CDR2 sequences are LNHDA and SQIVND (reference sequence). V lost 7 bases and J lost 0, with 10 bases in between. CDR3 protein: CASMAGNSNQPQHF. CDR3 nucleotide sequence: TGTGCCAGTATGGCAGGGAATAGCAATCAGCCCCAGCATTTT.

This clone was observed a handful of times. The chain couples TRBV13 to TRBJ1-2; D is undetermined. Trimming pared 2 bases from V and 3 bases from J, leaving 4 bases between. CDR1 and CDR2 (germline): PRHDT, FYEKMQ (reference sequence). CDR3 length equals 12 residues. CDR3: CASSLSDYGYTF. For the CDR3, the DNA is TGTGCCAGCAGCTTATCGGACTATGGCTACACCTTC.

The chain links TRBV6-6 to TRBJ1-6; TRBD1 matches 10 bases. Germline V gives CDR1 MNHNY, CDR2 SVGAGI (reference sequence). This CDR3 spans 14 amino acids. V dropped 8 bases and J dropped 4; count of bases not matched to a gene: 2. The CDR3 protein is CASGTGVYNSPLHF. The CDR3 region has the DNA TGTGCCAGCGGGACAGGGGTTTATAATTCACCCCTCCACTTT.

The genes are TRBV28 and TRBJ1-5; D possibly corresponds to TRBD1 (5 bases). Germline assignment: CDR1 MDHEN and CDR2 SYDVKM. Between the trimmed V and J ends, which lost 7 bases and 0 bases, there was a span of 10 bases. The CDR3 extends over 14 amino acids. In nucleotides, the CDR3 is TGTGCCAGCAACCCCGGGGGTAGCAATCAGCCCCAGCATTTT. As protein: CASNPGGSNQPQHF.

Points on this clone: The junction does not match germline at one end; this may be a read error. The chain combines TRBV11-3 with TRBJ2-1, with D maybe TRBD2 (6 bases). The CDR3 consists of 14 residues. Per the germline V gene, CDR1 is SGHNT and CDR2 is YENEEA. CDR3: CASSRRDSDNEQFF. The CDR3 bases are TGTGCCAGCAGCCGCCGGGACTCCGACAATGAGCAGTTCTTC. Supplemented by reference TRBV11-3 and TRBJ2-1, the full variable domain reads EAGVVQSPRYKIIEKKQPVAFWCNPISGHNTLYWYLQNLGQGPELLIRYENEEAVDDSQLPKDRFSAERLKGVDSTLKIQPAELGDSAVYLCASSRRDSDNEQFFGPGTRLTVL.

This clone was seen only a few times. The CDR3 DNA sequence: TGTGCCAGCAGCTCCGGACTAGCGGGGGGGCAAGATACGCAGTATTTT. Encoded protein: CASSSGLAGGQDTQYF. This rearrangement joins TRBV6-2 or TRBV6-3 to TRBJ2-3; 15 bases line up with TRBD2. Germline V lookup: CDR1 MNHEY, CDR2 SVGEGT. Unmatched junction bases numbered 6, after V lost 6 bases and J lost 5 bases. This CDR3 has 16 residues.

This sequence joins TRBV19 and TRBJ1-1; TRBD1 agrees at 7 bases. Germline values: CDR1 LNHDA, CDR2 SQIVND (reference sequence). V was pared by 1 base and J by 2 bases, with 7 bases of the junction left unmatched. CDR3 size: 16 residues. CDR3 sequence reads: CASSIGAHRGNTEAFF. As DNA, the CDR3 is TGTGCCAGTAGTATAGGGGCGCACAGGGGTAACACTGAAGCTTTCTTT.

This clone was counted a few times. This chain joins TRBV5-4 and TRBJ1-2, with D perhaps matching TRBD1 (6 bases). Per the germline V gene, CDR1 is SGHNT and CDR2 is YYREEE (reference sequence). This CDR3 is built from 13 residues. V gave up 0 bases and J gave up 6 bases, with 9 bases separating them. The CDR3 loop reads CASSLGGRDGYTF. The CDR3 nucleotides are TGTGCCAGCAGCTTGGGGGGGCGGGATGGCTACACCTTC.

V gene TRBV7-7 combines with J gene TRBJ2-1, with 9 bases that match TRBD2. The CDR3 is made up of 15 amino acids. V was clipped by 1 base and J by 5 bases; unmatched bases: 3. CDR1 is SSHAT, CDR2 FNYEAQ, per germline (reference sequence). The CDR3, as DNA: TGTGCCAGCAGCTTAGGGGCTAGCGGGAACAATGAGCAGTTCTTC. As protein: CASSLGASGNNEQFF.

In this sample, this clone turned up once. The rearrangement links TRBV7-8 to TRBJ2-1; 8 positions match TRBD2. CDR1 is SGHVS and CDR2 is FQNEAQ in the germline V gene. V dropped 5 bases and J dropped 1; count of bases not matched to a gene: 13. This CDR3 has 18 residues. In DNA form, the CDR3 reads TGTGCCAGCAGCCGTCAACCCGAGCGGGAGTCTTCCTACAATGAGCAGTTCTTC. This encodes CASSRQPERESSYNEQFF.